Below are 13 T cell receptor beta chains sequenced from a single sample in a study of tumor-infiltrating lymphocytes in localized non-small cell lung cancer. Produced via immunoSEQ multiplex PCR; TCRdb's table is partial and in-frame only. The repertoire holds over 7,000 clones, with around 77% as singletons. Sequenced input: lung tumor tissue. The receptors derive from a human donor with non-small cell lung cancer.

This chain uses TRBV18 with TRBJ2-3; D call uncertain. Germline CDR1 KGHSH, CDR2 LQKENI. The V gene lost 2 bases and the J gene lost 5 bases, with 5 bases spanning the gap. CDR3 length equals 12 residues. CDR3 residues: CASSPERDTQYF. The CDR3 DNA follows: TGTGCCAGCTCACCAGAGAGAGATACGCAGTATTTT.

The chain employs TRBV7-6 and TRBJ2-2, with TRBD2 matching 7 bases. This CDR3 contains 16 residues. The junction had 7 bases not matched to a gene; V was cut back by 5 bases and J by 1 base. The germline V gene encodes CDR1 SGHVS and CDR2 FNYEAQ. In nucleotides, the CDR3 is TGTGCCAGCAGCAAGCAAGCTAGCGGGAACACCGGGGAGCTGTTTTTT. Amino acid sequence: CASSKQASGNTGELFF.

The CDR3 protein is CASSPGQSSYNEQFF. In DNA form, the CDR3 reads TGTGCCAGCAGCCCGGGACAGTCGTCCTACAATGAGCAGTTCTTC. The chain recombines TRBV5-4 with TRBJ2-1, with 7 bases lining up with TRBD1. This CDR3 has 15 residues. In germline, CDR1 is SGHNT, CDR2 YYREEE (reference sequence). V trimming: 4 bases; J trimming: 1 base; junction bases outside the gene matches: 5.

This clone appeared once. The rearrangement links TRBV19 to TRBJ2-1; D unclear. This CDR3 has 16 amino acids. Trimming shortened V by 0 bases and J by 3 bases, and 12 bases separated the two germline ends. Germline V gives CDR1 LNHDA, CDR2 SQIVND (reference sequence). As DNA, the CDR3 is TGTGCCAGTAGTATAGATTTCTCGACTCTCTACAATGAGCAGTTCTTC. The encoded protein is CASSIDFSTLYNEQFF.

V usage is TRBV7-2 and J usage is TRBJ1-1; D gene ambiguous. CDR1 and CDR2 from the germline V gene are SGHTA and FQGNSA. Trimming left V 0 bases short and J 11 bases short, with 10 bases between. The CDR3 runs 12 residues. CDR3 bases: TGTGCCAGCAGCTTAGCGATGGGGAGGGCTTTCTTT. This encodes CASSLAMGRAFF.

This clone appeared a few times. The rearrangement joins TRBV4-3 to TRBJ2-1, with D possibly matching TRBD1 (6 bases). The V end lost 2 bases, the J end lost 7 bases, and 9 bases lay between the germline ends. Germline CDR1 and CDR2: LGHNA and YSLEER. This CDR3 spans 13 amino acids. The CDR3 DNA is TGCGCCAGCAGCCAACGAGGGGGTAATGAGCAGTTCTTC. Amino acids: CASSQRGGNEQFF.

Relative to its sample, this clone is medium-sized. DNA for the CDR3: TGTGCCAGCAGCTCCCCAAACTTCGCCTACGAGCAGTACTTC. Protein sequence: CASSSPNFAYEQYF. The V and J genes are TRBV5-5 and TRBJ2-7; no definite D call. The V end was cut by 3 bases, the J end by 2 bases, with 12 bases between. CDR1 and CDR2 (germline): SGHKS, YYEKEE (reference sequence). The CDR3 runs to 14 residues.

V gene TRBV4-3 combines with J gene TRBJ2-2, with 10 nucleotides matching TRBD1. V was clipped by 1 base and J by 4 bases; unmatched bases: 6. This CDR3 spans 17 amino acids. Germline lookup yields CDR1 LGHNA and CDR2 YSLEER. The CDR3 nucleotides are TGCGCCAGCAGCCAAGTTCGGACAGGGGGTGTCACCGGGGAGCTGTTTTTT. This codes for CASSQVRTGGVTGELFF.

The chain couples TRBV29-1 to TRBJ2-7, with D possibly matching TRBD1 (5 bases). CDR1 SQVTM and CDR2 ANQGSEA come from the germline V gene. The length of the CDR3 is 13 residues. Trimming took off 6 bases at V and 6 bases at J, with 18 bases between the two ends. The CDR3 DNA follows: TGCAGCGTCCAGGGTAATGGGTGGGCCGAGCAGTACTTC. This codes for CSVQGNGWAEQYF.

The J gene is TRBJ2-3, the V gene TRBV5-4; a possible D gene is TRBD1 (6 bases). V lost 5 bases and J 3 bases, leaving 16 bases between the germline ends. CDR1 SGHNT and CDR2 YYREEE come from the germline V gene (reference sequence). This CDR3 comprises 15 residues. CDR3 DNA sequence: TGTGCCAGCAGGCTCGACAGGAGTTCGACAGATACGCAGTATTTT. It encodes CASRLDRSSTDTQYF.

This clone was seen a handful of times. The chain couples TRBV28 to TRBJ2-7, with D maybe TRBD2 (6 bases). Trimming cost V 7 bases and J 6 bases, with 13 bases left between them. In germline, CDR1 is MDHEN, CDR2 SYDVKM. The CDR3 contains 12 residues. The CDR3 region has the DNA TGTGCCAGCATGGGGACTTTCGTCGAGCAGTACTTC. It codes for CASMGTFVEQYF. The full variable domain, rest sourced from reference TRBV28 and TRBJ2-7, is DVKVTQSSRYLVKRTGEKVFLECVQDMDHENMFWYRQDPGLGLRLIYFSYDVKMKEKGDIPEGYSVSREKKERFSLILESASTNQTSMYLCASMGTFVEQYFGPGTRLTVT.

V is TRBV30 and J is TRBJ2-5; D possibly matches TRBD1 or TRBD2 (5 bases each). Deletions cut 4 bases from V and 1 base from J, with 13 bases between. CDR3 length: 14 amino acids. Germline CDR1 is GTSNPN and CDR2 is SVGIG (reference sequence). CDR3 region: CAWNPGTAQETQYF. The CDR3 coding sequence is TGTGCCTGGAATCCAGGGACGGCCCAAGAGACCCAGTACTTC. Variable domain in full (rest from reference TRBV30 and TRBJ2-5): SQTIHQWPATLVQPVGSPLSLECTVEGTSNPNLYWYRQAAGRGLQLLFYSVGIGQISSEVPQNLSASRPQDRQFILSSKKLLLSDSGFYLCAWNPGTAQETQYFGPGTRLLVL.

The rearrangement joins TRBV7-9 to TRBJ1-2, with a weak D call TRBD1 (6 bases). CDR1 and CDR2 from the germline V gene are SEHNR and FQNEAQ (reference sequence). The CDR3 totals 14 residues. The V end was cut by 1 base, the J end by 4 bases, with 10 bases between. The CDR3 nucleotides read TGTGCCAGCAGCTTAGTTGGACAGTCCTATGGCTACACCTTC. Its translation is CASSLVGQSYGYTF.